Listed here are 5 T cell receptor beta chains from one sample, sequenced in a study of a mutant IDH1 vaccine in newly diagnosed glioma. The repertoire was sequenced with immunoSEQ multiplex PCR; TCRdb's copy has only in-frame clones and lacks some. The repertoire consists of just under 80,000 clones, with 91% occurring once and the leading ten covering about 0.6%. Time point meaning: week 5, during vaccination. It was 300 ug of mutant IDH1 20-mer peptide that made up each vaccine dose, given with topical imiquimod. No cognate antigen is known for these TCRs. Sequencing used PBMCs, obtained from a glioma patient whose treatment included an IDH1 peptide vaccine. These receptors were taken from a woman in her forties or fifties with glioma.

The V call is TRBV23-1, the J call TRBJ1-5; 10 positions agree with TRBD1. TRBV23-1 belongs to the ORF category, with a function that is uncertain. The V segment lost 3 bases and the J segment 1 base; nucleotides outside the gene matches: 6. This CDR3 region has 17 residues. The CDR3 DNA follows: TGCGCCAGCAGTCAGCCCGACAGGGGGCTAAGCAATCAGCCCCAGCATTTT. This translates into CASSQPDRGLSNQPQHF.

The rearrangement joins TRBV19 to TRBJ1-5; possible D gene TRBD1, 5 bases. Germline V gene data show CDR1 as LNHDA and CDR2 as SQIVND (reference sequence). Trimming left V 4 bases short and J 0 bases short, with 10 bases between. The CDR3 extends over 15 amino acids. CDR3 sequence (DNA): TGTGCCAGTAGTAGGGACTTTAATAGCAATCAGCCCCAGCATTTT. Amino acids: CASSRDFNSNQPQHF.

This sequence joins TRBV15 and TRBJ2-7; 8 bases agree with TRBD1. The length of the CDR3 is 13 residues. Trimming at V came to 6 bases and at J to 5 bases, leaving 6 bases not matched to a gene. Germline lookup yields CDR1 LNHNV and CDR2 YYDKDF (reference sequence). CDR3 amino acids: CATRVGQGHEQYF. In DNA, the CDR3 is TGTGCCACCAGGGTAGGACAGGGCCACGAGCAGTACTTC.

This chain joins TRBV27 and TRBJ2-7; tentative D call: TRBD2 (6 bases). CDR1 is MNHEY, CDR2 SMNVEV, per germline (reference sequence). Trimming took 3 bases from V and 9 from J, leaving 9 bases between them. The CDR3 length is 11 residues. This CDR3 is CASSFMRGQYF. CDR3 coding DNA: TGTGCCAGCAGTTTTATGCGGGGGCAGTACTTC.

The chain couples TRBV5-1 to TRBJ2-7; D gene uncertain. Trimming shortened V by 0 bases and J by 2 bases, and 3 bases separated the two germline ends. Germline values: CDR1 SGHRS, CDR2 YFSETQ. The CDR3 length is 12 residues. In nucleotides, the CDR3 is TGCGCCAGCAGCTTGGTTGCCTACGAGCAGTACTTC. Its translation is CASSLVAYEQYF.